This TCR beta chain was identified in a study of blood T cell repertoires in COVID-19. Across the study: Specimens from acute and convalescent COVID-19 originated in the United States, Italy and Spain.

With 3 bases removed from V and 6 bases from J, the gap between germline ends came to 16 bases. The CDR3 covers 15 residues. The V gene's germline CDR1 is SGHRS and CDR2 YFSETQ. Study processing details: Amplification with reference gene primers provided the estimates of nucleated cell counts. Repertoires were generated with immunoSEQ multiplex PCR, while TCRdb's copy carries only in-frame clones and drops some. Clone size and the V and J calls come from that table; the DNA yielded D and trimming. The top ten clones hold less than 20% of a sample with 250,000 to 350,000 clones, more than 65% of them seen once. Patients of the Seattle cohort, enrolled during active infection, were followed longitudinally.

The chain employs TRBV5-1 and TRBJ2-1; D unresolved. The TCR originated in a person aged 65-85 years with COVID-19, enrolled during active disease. The source material was peripheral blood. The CDR3 DNA sequence: TGCGCCAGCAGCTGGGCCACTGGTTCAGTCAATGAGCAGTTCTTC. Its protein product is CASSWATGSVNEQFF.